Listed here are 30 T cell receptor beta chains from one sample, sequenced in a study of blood T cell repertoires in COVID-19. The protocol was immunoSEQ multiplex PCR, while the TCRdb copy is restricted to in-frame clones and leaves out a portion. The data contain 140,000 to 150,000 clones, roughly 87% of them seen just once; the ten biggest clones take up nearly 0.95%. Sequencing input: peripheral blood. The receptors originated from a woman between 50 and 59 years old with acute or convalescent COVID-19.

The rearrangement links TRBV4-1 to TRBJ2-2; a weak D match, TRBD2 (5 bases). Per the germline V gene, CDR1 is MGHRA and CDR2 is YSYEKL. Trimming stripped 0 bases from V and 4 bases from J, with 18 bases between. This CDR3 has 18 residues. DNA of the CDR3: TGCGCCAGCAGCCAAGATCCCGGCCAGGCCCGGGGCACCGGGGAGCTGTTTTTT. This gives the protein CASSQDPGQARGTGELFF.

This clone was picked up a small number of times. The chain links TRBV6-5 to TRBJ1-5, with 10 bases matching TRBD1. The V segment lost 6 bases and the J segment 6 bases; nucleotides outside the gene matches: 8. This CDR3 contains 15 residues. The germline V gene has CDR1 MNHEY and CDR2 SVGAGI. The CDR3 spells CASSQDRGLGQPQHF. Written as DNA, the CDR3 is TGTGCCAGCAGCCAAGACAGGGGGCTCGGTCAGCCCCAGCATTTT.

V gene TRBV7-8 combines with J gene TRBJ2-1, with 12 bases lining up with TRBD2. The germline CDR1 and CDR2 sequences are SGHVS and FQNEAQ. This CDR3 spans 19 amino acids. V lost 2 bases, J lost 0 bases, and 8 bases stayed unmatched. CDR3 DNA sequence: TGTGCCAGCAGCTTAACCACTAGCGGGGGGATTAGCTCCTACAATGAGCAGTTCTTC. It encodes CASSLTTSGGISSYNEQFF.

The rearrangement joins TRBV6-5 to TRBJ2-1; 7 bases match TRBD1. J lost 7 bases, V lost 7 bases, and 10 bases had no gene match. CDR1 is MNHEY, CDR2 SVGAGI, per germline. The CDR3 has 14 residues. The CDR3, as DNA: TGTGCCAGCAACCCCGGGACAGCTTGGAATGAGCAGTTCTTC. Translated: CASNPGTAWNEQFF.

The chain links TRBV7-8 to TRBJ2-1; 13 bases fit TRBD2. This CDR3 is built from 18 residues. Trimming removed 0 bases from V and 0 bases from J; junction bases left unmatched: 2. From germline, CDR1 is SGHVS and CDR2 FQNEAQ. The CDR3 region is CASSLARTSGSSYNEQFF. The CDR3 DNA reads TGTGCCAGCAGCTTAGCGCGGACTAGCGGGAGCTCCTACAATGAGCAGTTCTTC.

The V call is TRBV5-4, the J call TRBJ2-3, with D possibly matching TRBD2 (7 bases). CDR3 length: 14 amino acids. Trimming cost V 2 bases and J 4 bases, with 11 bases left between them. CDR1 and CDR2 from the germline V gene are SGHNT and YYREEE (reference sequence). CDR3 nucleotide sequence: TGTGCCAGCAGCTTAGACGGGGGGCCAGATACGCAGTATTTT. It specifies CASSLDGGPDTQYF. Combining the CDR3 with reference TRBV5-4 and TRBJ2-3 gives the whole variable domain ETGVTQSPTHLIKTRGQQVTLRCSSQSGHNTVSWYQQALGQGPQFIFQYYREEENGRGNFPPRFSGLQFPNYSSELNVNALELDDSALYLCASSLDGGPDTQYFGPGTRLTVL.

This rearrangement joins TRBV24-1 to TRBJ2-3, with 9 bases lining up with TRBD2. The CDR3 runs 15 residues. Per the germline V gene, CDR1 is KGHDR and CDR2 is SFDVKD. V shed 4 bases, J shed 9 bases, and the junction held 10 bases outside the gene matches. The CDR3 sequence is CATSEDIAGVQTQYF. CDR3 DNA sequence: TGTGCCACCAGTGAGGACATAGCGGGAGTACAGACGCAGTATTTT.

The chain joins TRBV18 to TRBJ1-4; TRBD1 is a possible D gene (5 bases). Germline lookup yields CDR1 KGHSH and CDR2 LQKENI. The V end lost 4 bases, the J end lost 8 bases, and 14 bases lay between the germline ends. The CDR3 consists of 14 residues. CDR3 amino acids: CASSRQGGEEKLFF. DNA of the CDR3: TGTGCCAGCTCACGGCAGGGAGGAGAAGAAAAACTGTTTTTT.

The chain couples TRBV3-1 (or the pseudogene TRBV3-2) to TRBJ2-1; TRBD2 agrees at 7 bases. There are 15 residues in the CDR3. Germline V CDR1 and CDR2: LGHDT, YNNKEL (reference sequence). Unmatched junction bases numbered 10, after V lost 2 bases and J lost 9 bases. The CDR3 nucleotides are TGTGCCAGCAGCCAAAGTGGACTAGGAATAGTTGAGCAGTTCTTC. Translated, it gives CASSQSGLGIVEQFF.

The chain joins TRBV2 to TRBJ1-1; D uncertain. This CDR3 has 15 residues. V lost 2 bases to trimming and J lost 0 bases, with 10 bases between them. Germline CDR1 is SNHLY and CDR2 is FYNNEI. The CDR3 sequence: CASSEWSNMNTEAFF. The DNA of the CDR3 is TGTGCCAGCAGTGAATGGTCAAACATGAACACTGAAGCTTTCTTT.

V and J are TRBV5-1 and TRBJ2-2, with 9 bases identical to TRBD2. Germline V CDR1 and CDR2: SGHRS, YFSETQ. V dropped 5 bases and J dropped 5; count of bases not matched to a gene: 4. The length of the CDR3 is 14 residues. The CDR3 nucleotides read TGCGCCAGCAGGGCTAGCGGGGTAACCGGGGAGCTGTTTTTT. Translation: CASRASGVTGELFF.

The J gene is TRBJ2-7, the V gene TRBV12-3 or TRBV12-4; D possibly corresponds to TRBD1 (5 bases). V dropped 8 bases and J dropped 6 bases, with 17 bases sitting between them. This CDR3 is 13 amino acids long. The CDR3 is CASVRAGSFEQYF. CDR3 nucleotides: TGTGCCAGCGTCAGGGCAGGCAGTTTCGAGCAGTACTTC.

V gene TRBV5-1 combines with J gene TRBJ2-5; TRBD2 matches 11 bases. The CDR3 has 17 amino acids. V shed 0 bases, J shed 1 base, and the junction held 5 bases outside the gene matches. Germline CDR1 and CDR2: SGHRS and YFSETQ. The CDR3 reads CASSLGLAGMVQETQYF. The CDR3 nucleotides are TGCGCCAGCAGCTTGGGACTAGCGGGAATGGTCCAAGAGACCCAGTACTTC. Looking up the rest from reference TRBV5-1 and TRBJ2-5 gives the full variable domain: KAGVTQTPRYLIKTRGQQVTLSCSPISGHRSVSWYQQTPGQGLQFLFEYFSETQRNKGNFPGRFSGRQFSNSRSEMNVSTLELGDSALYLCASSLGLAGMVQETQYFGPGTRLLVL.

The chain joins TRBV2 to TRBJ1-1, with D possibly TRBD1 on 6 matching bases. Germline CDR1 and CDR2: SNHLY and FYNNEI. There are 14 residues in the CDR3. Trimming stripped 7 bases from V and 0 bases from J, with 12 bases between. CDR3 nucleotides: TGTGCCAGCACTTGGACAGACATGAACACTGAAGCTTTCTTT. It is translated as CASTWTDMNTEAFF.

This clone was picked up one time. This chain connects TRBV9 to TRBJ2-2; the D gene is possibly TRBD2 (5 bases). Trimming left V 4 bases short and J 7 bases short, with 11 bases between. CDR3 length: 13 amino acids. Germline assignment: CDR1 SGDLS and CDR2 YYNGEE. The CDR3 loop reads CASSTGRGGELFF. The CDR3 region has the DNA TGTGCCAGCAGCACCGGCCGGGGCGGGGAGCTGTTTTTT.

J is TRBJ2-1 and V is TRBV24-1; the D gene is possibly TRBD2 (5 bases). V was shortened by 9 bases and J by 4 bases, with 15 bases between the two germline ends. CDR3 size: 14 residues. The germline gives CDR1 KGHDR, CDR2 SFDVKD. The CDR3 DNA follows: TGTGCCACCCAACCTTCGGGGAGATACAATGAGCAGTTCTTC. Translation: CATQPSGRYNEQFF.

The chain recombines TRBV11-3 with TRBJ1-1; the D gene is possibly TRBD1 (6 bases). Germline V gene data show CDR1 as SGHNT and CDR2 as YENEEA. There are 13 residues in the CDR3. The V end lost 5 bases, the J end lost 6 bases, and 13 bases lay between the germline ends. The CDR3 DNA follows: TGTGCCAGCAGCGCATCAGGGGAAGCTGAAGCTTTCTTT. It translates to CASSASGEAEAFF.

CDR3 DNA: TGCAGCGTTGAAGGCAGGGGTGGCTACAATGAGCAGTTCTTC. It codes for CSVEGRGGYNEQFF. The chain employs TRBV29-1 and TRBJ2-1; possibly TRBD1 for D (6 bases). CDR1 and CDR2 from the germline V gene are SQVTM and ANQGSEA. The V and J ends lost 1 base and 3 bases respectively, with 10 bases between them. The CDR3 consists of 14 residues.

This clone has only a few counts. The chain employs TRBV5-1 and TRBJ1-2; TRBD1 agrees at 8 bases. The CDR3 is 14 residues long. Germline-derived CDR1 and CDR2 are SGHRS and YFSETQ. V trimming: 5 bases; J trimming: 4 bases; junction bases outside the gene matches: 7. The CDR3 spells CASREDRAPYGYTF. CDR3 coding DNA: TGCGCCAGCAGAGAGGACAGGGCCCCCTATGGCTACACCTTC.

The chain employs TRBV27 and TRBJ2-2, with TRBD2 matching 8 bases. The CDR3 is made up of 15 amino acids. J was trimmed by 6 bases and V by 4 bases; bases with no gene match: 7. The germline gives CDR1 MNHEY, CDR2 SMNVEV (reference sequence). Here the CDR3 reads CASSSLIAGPGELFF. CDR3 in DNA: TGTGCCAGCAGTTCACTCATAGCGGGACCCGGGGAGCTGTTTTTT.

This chain links TRBV9 with TRBJ2-3; TRBD1 is a possible D gene (5 bases). V was cut by 2 bases and J by 0 bases, with 7 bases left in between. CDR1 and CDR2 (germline): SGDLS, YYNGEE. The CDR3 spans 14 residues. The CDR3 nucleotides are TGTGCCAGCAGCGTTTGGACAAGCACAGATACGCAGTATTTT. It codes for CASSVWTSTDTQYF.

The chain joins TRBV10-3 to TRBJ1-2; the D is unclear. Germline CDR1 is ENHRY and CDR2 is SYGVKD. The V gene lost 8 bases and the J gene lost 0 bases, with 13 bases spanning the gap. This CDR3 has 14 residues. The CDR3, as DNA: TGTGCCATCCGAGGGCCTACAGCTAACTATGGCTACACCTTC. Translated: CAIRGPTANYGYTF.

The V call is TRBV15, the J call TRBJ1-5; D perhaps matches TRBD1 (5 bases). This CDR3 is 16 amino acids long. Trimming pared 0 bases from V and 1 base from J, leaving 10 bases between. Germline V gives CDR1 LNHNV, CDR2 YYDKDF (reference sequence). This chain's CDR3 is CATSRDGDSSNQPQHF. The CDR3 DNA is TGTGCCACCAGCAGAGATGGAGACAGCAGCAATCAGCCCCAGCATTTT.

The chain joins TRBV11-2 to TRBJ1-1, with D possibly matching TRBD1 (5 bases). Trimming took off 1 base at V and 0 bases at J, with 12 bases between the two ends. The CDR3 loop spans 16 amino acids. Germline CDR1 and CDR2: SGHAT and FQNNGV. The chain's CDR3 is CASSLATQGMNTEAFF. For the CDR3, the DNA is TGTGCCAGCAGCTTAGCGACGCAGGGCATGAACACTGAAGCTTTCTTT.

Of note for this clone: One junction end does not reproduce the germline sequence, and a read error may be involved. The chain couples TRBV5-6 to TRBJ2-1, with no clear D. CDR1 is SGHDT and CDR2 is YYEEEE in the germline V gene. This CDR3 is built from 14 residues. The CDR3 sequence is CASSLGYGSNERFF. The CDR3 coding sequence is TGTGCCAGCAGCTTGGGGTACGGTTCCAATGAGCGGTTCTTC.

The chain links TRBV6-5 to TRBJ2-7; TRBD1 matches 7 bases. Germline assignment: CDR1 MNHEY and CDR2 SVGAGI. The junction had 15 bases not matched to a gene; V was cut back by 4 bases and J by 12 bases. The CDR3 covers 14 residues. The CDR3 spells CASSSALRQGFPYF. The CDR3 nucleotides read TGTGCCAGCAGTTCCGCCCTTAGACAGGGCTTTCCGTACTTC.

The V call is TRBV30, the J call TRBJ2-2; 9 bases align to TRBD2. The ends lost 3 bases at V and 1 base at J; junction bases unmatched: 15. The CDR3 covers 19 residues. Per germline, CDR1 GTSNPN and CDR2 SVGIG (reference sequence). The CDR3 DNA follows: TGTGCCTGGAGAGAATGGCGGGAGGGCTCTATTTTGAACACCGGGGAGCTGTTTTTT. Translation gives CAWREWREGSILNTGELFF.

The chain is built from TRBV4-2 and TRBJ2-3; 7 bases fit TRBD2. Germline CDR1 is LGHNA and CDR2 is YNFKEQ. The trim removed 0 bases at V and 2 bases at J, leaving 5 bases unmatched. The CDR3 covers 16 residues. Here the CDR3 DNA reads TGTGCCAGCAGCCAAGATCAGCGGGGTTACACAGATACGCAGTATTTT. Encoded protein: CASSQDQRGYTDTQYF.

This chain connects TRBV12-3 or TRBV12-4 to TRBJ1-1; maybe TRBD1 (6 bases). CDR3 size: 13 residues. V shed 3 bases and J shed 4 bases, with 9 bases lying between them. The CDR3 is CASSFRGGTEAFF. CDR3 DNA sequence: TGTGCCAGCAGTTTCAGAGGGGGCACTGAAGCTTTCTTT.

J is TRBJ2-7 and V is TRBV10-2; no definite D call. Germline V gives CDR1 WSHSY, CDR2 SAAADI. Deletions cut 8 bases from V and 6 bases from J, with 8 bases between. The CDR3 is 10 residues long. CDR3 bases: TGCGCCAGCGGAGCCAGCGAGCAGTACTTC. It codes for CASGASEQYF.